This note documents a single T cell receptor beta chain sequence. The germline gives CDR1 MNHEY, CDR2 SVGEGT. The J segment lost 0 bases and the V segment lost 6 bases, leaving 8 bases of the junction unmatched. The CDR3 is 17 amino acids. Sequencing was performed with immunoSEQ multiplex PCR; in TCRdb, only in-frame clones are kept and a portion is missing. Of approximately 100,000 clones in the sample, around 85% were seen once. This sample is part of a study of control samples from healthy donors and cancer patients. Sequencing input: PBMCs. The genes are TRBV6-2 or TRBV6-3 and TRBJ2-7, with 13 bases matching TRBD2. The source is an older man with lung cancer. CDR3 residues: CASSSGLAGSSSYEQYF. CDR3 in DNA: TGTGCCAGCAGCTCGGGACTAGCGGGGTCGAGCTCCTACGAGCAGTACTTC.